Following are 2 T cell receptor beta chains from one sample sequenced in a study of T cell responses to AZD1222 COVID-19 vaccine. Sequencing used immunoSEQ multiplex PCR; TCRdb keeps in-frame clones, though not all of them. The table has roughly 100,000 clones, about 88% seen once. Sample: peripheral blood, taken on day 0 of AZD1222 vaccination. The receptors come from an adult in good health.

The V gene is TRBV28, the J gene TRBJ1-2; weak D call: TRBD1 (6 bases). The V gene lost 6 bases and the J gene lost 3 bases, with 17 bases spanning the gap. Germline V CDR1 and CDR2: MDHEN, SYDVKM. This CDR3 has 15 residues. CDR3 region: CASRNWGGADYGYTF. In DNA, the CDR3 is TGTGCCAGCAGGAATTGGGGGGGCGCGGACTATGGCTACACCTTC.

A few counts support this clone. The chain is built from TRBV28 and TRBJ1-5; D call uncertain. V was cut by 7 bases and J by 1 base, with 8 bases left in between. The CDR3 totals 13 residues. CDR1 is MDHEN, CDR2 SYDVKM, per germline. CDR3 in amino acids: CASKRRSNQPQHF. Here the CDR3 DNA reads TGTGCCAGCAAGCGTAGGAGCAATCAGCCCCAGCATTTT.